This TCR beta chain was retrieved from a study of T-cell reconstitution after alpha-beta-depleted transplantation in children (TCRdb year 2016). With regard to the full study: The study quantitatively tracked T-cell immune reconstitution after TCRalphabeta/CD19-depleted allogeneic hematopoietic cell transplantation in children using TCR repertoire profiling.

Library preparation was by PCR. Sequencing relied on an Illumina HiSeq 2500. To normalize quantification of the TCRbeta repertoire, the TCR libraries were built with molecular barcoding that relied on unique molecular identifiers. The public sequencing data were trimmed at Q25 with fastp and processed into clonotypes with MiXCR by TCRdb, which kept only in-frame beta chains. Rows with a matching CDR3 protein are joined into one entry that keeps the most common DNA and genes. The sample yields around 370,000 distinct CDR3 sequences; under 13% were counted once. The ten largest clones take up under 3% of the sample. The CDR3, from cysteine to phenylalanine, totals 14 residues. Just CDR3 DNA is preserved here, 42 bases in frame from base 1. Unmatched junction bases come to 6, with V trimmed by 6 bases and J by 2 bases. CDR1 is given as MNHNS and CDR2 as SASEGT, both from the germline V gene. For this clonotype: There is no known antigen for this receptor. No clone much larger than this one lies a single base away; base qualities are absent.

The clonotype was recovered from a human donor who donated a stem cell graft to a child with acute lymphoblastic leukemia. The chain uses TRBV6-1 and TRBJ2-7, with 8 bases in between that match TRBD1. This material consisted of PBMCs from the stem cell graft donor, taken from the stem cell graft. CDR3 sequence: CASRPGTGAYEQYF. The nucleotides are TGTGCCAGCAGACCCGGGACAGGAGCCTACGAGCAGTACTTC.